The 15 T cell receptor beta chains below come from one sample, sequenced in a study of shared clonotypes between healthy human individuals. The assay was immunoSEQ multiplex PCR, and TCRdb's table has in-frame clones only and misses some. In the table there are over a million clones, roughly 75% of which are singletons. The sample was memory CD4+ T cells sorted from blood. Documented subset: CD45RA-negative fraction. These receptors were taken from a man aged 18 to 30 in good health.

The gene calls are TRBV2 and TRBJ1-2; D is uncertain. V was clipped by 2 bases and J by 7 bases, with 14 bases between them. The CDR3 is made up of 14 amino acids. Germline CDR1 SNHLY, CDR2 FYNNEI. The CDR3 region is CASSELAGNGGYTF. The CDR3 nucleotides read TGTGCCAGCAGTGAACTGGCGGGAAACGGTGGCTACACCTTC.

V usage is TRBV21-1 and J usage is TRBJ2-2; TRBD2 is taken as the D call from the table, unchecked against the DNA. TRBV21-1 is labeled a pseudogene. The CDR3 is 18 residues long. The CDR3 DNA is TGTGCCAGCAGCTTGCGGACTAGCGGGAGGGTCTCCACCGGGGAGCTGTTTTTT. This codes for CASSLRTSGRVSTGELFF.

This clone was observed a few times. The rearrangement links TRBV5-1 to TRBJ1-1; 8 bases are shared with TRBD1. Germline V gives CDR1 SGHRS, CDR2 YFSETQ. The CDR3 has 14 amino acids. V lost 1 base to trimming and J lost 5 bases; unmatched junction nucleotides: 4. CDR3 in amino acids: CASSLTGGTTEAFF. In nucleotides, the CDR3 is TGCGCCAGCAGCTTGACAGGGGGAACAACTGAAGCTTTCTTT.

The chain recombines TRBV6-6 with TRBJ1-6, with 10 bases identical to TRBD1. The junction had 8 bases not matched to a gene; V was cut back by 5 bases and J by 7 bases. Germline V CDR1 and CDR2: MNHNY, SVGAGI (reference sequence). This CDR3 region has 16 residues. As DNA, the CDR3 is TGTGCCAGCAGTCTCCGAGAGGGACAGGGGAATTCACCCCTCCACTTT. It is translated as CASSLREGQGNSPLHF.

The rearrangement links TRBV11-2 to TRBJ2-7; 8 bases agree with TRBD2. The CDR3 consists of 14 residues. Germline assignment: CDR1 SGHAT and CDR2 FQNNGV. J lost 6 bases, V lost 5 bases, and 9 bases had no gene match. In DNA form, the CDR3 reads TGTGCCAGCAGCCCCCTTAGCGGGAAGTTCGAGCAGTACTTC. Protein: CASSPLSGKFEQYF.

In the case of this clone: This sample also contains other DNA sequences that code for the same CDR3. This chain connects TRBV12-5 to TRBJ2-1, with D perhaps given as TRBD1 or TRBD2 (5 bases each). Germline V lookup: CDR1 LGHNT, CDR2 FRNRAP. The CDR3 is 13 amino acids. Trimming left V 0 bases short and J 9 bases short, with 9 bases between. CDR3: CASGLVPGPEQFF. The CDR3 region has the DNA TGTGCTAGTGGTTTGGTACCGGGGCCTGAGCAGTTCTTC.

V gene TRBV18 combines with J gene TRBJ2-1; D uncertain. Trimming took 3 bases from V and 4 from J, leaving 10 bases between them. Germline V gene sequence: CDR1 KGHSH, CDR2 LQKENI. The CDR3 is 14 residues long. The CDR3 protein is CASSPGISYNEQFF. CDR3 nucleotide sequence: TGTGCCAGCTCACCCGGTATTTCGTACAATGAGCAGTTCTTC.

V is TRBV6-5 and J is TRBJ1-2; 8 bases align to TRBD1. V dropped 2 bases and J dropped 7; count of bases not matched to a gene: 6. CDR3 size: 14 residues. Germline values: CDR1 MNHEY, CDR2 SVGAGI. CDR3 nucleotide sequence: TGTGCCAGCAGTTACCAAGACAGGGGAGGTGGCTACACCTTC. This sequence encodes CASSYQDRGGGYTF.

This chain's CDR3 is CASSYSWTGTSYEQYF. Here the CDR3 DNA reads TGTGCCAGCAGTTACTCCTGGACAGGGACCTCCTACGAGCAGTACTTC. The chain links TRBV6-5 to TRBJ2-7; 8 bases are a match to TRBD1. The CDR3 sequence is 16 residues long. V shed 0 bases and J 0 bases; nucleotides not matched to a gene: 4. In germline, CDR1 is MNHEY, CDR2 SVGAGI.

The rearrangement links TRBV7-2 to TRBJ2-7; the match to TRBD2 covers 8 bases. Germline CDR1 and CDR2: SGHTA and FQGNSA. J was trimmed by 1 base and V by 5 bases; bases with no gene match: 4. CDR3 size: 14 residues. CDR3 in amino acids: CASSRASGSYEQYF. As DNA, the CDR3 is TGTGCCAGCAGCCGGGCTAGCGGGTCCTACGAGCAGTACTTC.

V gene TRBV11-2 combines with J gene TRBJ2-3; D could derive from TRBD1 or TRBD2 (5 bases each). CDR1 is SGHAT and CDR2 is FQNNGV in the germline V gene. The CDR3 is made up of 14 amino acids. Trimming left V 3 bases short and J 2 bases short, with 9 bases between. CDR3 in amino acids: CASSFTGPTDTQYF. As DNA, the CDR3 is TGTGCCAGCAGCTTTACGGGGCCCACAGATACGCAGTATTTT.

The CDR3 coding sequence is TGCGCCAGCAAGTCCCCAGGGCGGGGCAAGATGACCCAGTACTTC. Protein sequence: CASKSPGRGKMTQYF. This rearrangement joins TRBV5-1 to TRBJ2-5; possibly TRBD2 for D (6 bases). This CDR3 comprises 15 residues. Between the trimmed V and J ends, which lost 6 bases and 7 bases, there was a span of 22 bases. Germline CDR1 reads SGHRS; CDR2 reads YFSETQ.

V and J are TRBV5-1 and TRBJ2-5, with D perhaps given as TRBD1 or TRBD2 (5 bases each). Germline V gene sequence: CDR1 SGHRS, CDR2 YFSETQ. This CDR3 contains 15 residues. The germline V and J ends were trimmed by 4 bases and 7 bases, with 20 bases remaining between them. This CDR3 is CASSRTRDVAGTQYF. CDR3 coding DNA: TGCGCCAGCAGCCGGACCCGGGACGTAGCCGGGACCCAGTACTTC.

This chain connects TRBV30 to TRBJ1-5, with no clear D. The V end was cut by 2 bases, the J end by 2 bases, with 22 bases between. The CDR3 sequence is 18 residues long. Germline CDR1 GTSNPN, CDR2 SVGIG (reference sequence). The CDR3 DNA is TGTGCCTGGAGTAATGGGTTGAATGGGATCTATGGCAATCAGCCCCAGCATTTT. Amino acid sequence: CAWSNGLNGIYGNQPQHF. Complete variable domain (other parts from reference TRBV30 and TRBJ1-5): SQTIHQWPATLVQPVGSPLSLECTVEGTSNPNLYWYRQAAGRGLQLLFYSVGIGQISSEVPQNLSASRPQDRQFILSSKKLLLSDSGFYLCAWSNGLNGIYGNQPQHFGDGTRLSIL.

The chain carries TRBV27 and TRBJ2-1; TRBD2 aligns across 15 bases. Trimming took 3 bases from V and 6 from J; bases not matched to a gene: 3. From germline, CDR1 is MNHEY and CDR2 SMNVEV (reference sequence). The CDR3 is 16 amino acids. CDR3 residues: CASSFRTSGRANEQFF. CDR3 nucleotide sequence: TGTGCCAGCAGTTTTCGGACTAGCGGGAGGGCCAATGAGCAGTTCTTC.